One sample yielded the 16 T cell receptor beta chains listed below, sequenced in a study of spatial heterogeneity in lung cancer (dated by TCRdb to between 2018 and 2021). The intended sense of this specimen's time point label: blood at routine non-recurrence follow-up after resection. Library preparation used 5' RACE. The sequencer was a NextSeq 500. The public reads were run again by TCRdb, first through fastp at Q25 and then through MiXCR, and only productive beta chains were kept. Identical CDR3 proteins give one entry, which carries the most common genes and DNA. The sample yields fewer than 150,000 distinct CDR3 sequences; less than 14% were counted once. The top ten hold roughly 26% of the sample. The sample in question was PBMCs, obtained at follow-up. The origin of the receptors is a female donor with early-stage non-small cell lung cancer.

This chain uses TRBV20-1 with TRBJ2-1; D perhaps matches TRBD2 (6 bases). Germline V gene sequence: CDR1 DFQATT, CDR2 SNEGSKA (reference sequence). The ends were cut back, 5 bases at V and 1 base at J, with 9 bases in the middle. The CDR3 is 13 residues long. CDR3 protein: CSAPSGSYNEQFF. The CDR3 DNA is TGCAGTGCTCCAAGCGGGTCCTACAATGAGCAGTTCTTC.

V is TRBV6-1 and J is TRBJ1-5, with 10 bases matching TRBD1. Germline V lookup: CDR1 MNHNS, CDR2 SASEGT. CDR3 length equals 14 residues. V shed 7 bases and J 5 bases; nucleotides not matched to a gene: 5. The CDR3 loop is CASNRDRGHQPQHF. The DNA of the CDR3 is TGTGCCAGCAACCGGGACAGGGGCCATCAGCCCCAGCATTTT.

In this sample, this clonotype turned up a few times. The chain's CDR3 is CASSHKVGDRHGYTF. DNA of the CDR3: TGCGCCAGCAGCCATAAGGTAGGGGACAGGCATGGCTACACCTTC. The chain carries TRBV4-1 and TRBJ1-2; TRBD1 agrees at 8 bases. Germline CDR1 is MGHRA and CDR2 is YSYEKL. This CDR3 has 15 residues. J lost 6 bases, V lost 3 bases, and 9 bases had no gene match.

This clonotype was recorded a few times. The chain joins TRBV20-1 to TRBJ1-5, with D perhaps TRBD1 (6 bases). Germline assignment: CDR1 DFQATT and CDR2 SNEGSKA (reference sequence). With 5 bases removed from V and 5 bases from J, the gap between germline ends came to 19 bases. The CDR3 is 15 residues long. DNA for the CDR3: TGCAGTGCTGCAAGGAGTGACAGGAGAGATCAGCCCCAGCATTTT. Amino acid sequence: CSAARSDRRDQPQHF.

This clonotype was detected a few times. CDR3 DNA sequence: TGTGCCAGCAGCTTAGGCCCTAGGAGAAGAGGGCCAGATACGCAGTATTTT. Translation: CASSLGPRRRGPDTQYF. The chain has TRBV7-9 and TRBJ2-3, with a tentative D call TRBD2 (5 bases). This CDR3 has 17 residues. Trimming cost V 1 base and J 4 bases, with 18 bases left between them. CDR1 and CDR2 (germline): SEHNR, FQNEAQ (reference sequence).

This clonotype was observed a few times. This rearrangement joins TRBV28 to TRBJ1-1; D may be TRBD1 (5 bases). The CDR3 sequence is 12 residues long. Deletions cut 10 bases from V and 1 base from J, with 10 bases between. Germline lookup yields CDR1 MDHEN and CDR2 SYDVKM. CDR3: CATRGGNTEAFF. The CDR3 coding sequence is TGTGCCACCCGGGGGGGGAACACTGAAGCTTTCTTT.

This clonotype was seen at least ten times. The J gene is TRBJ2-1, the V gene TRBV5-5, with 11 bases fitting TRBD2. V gave up 0 bases and J gave up 7 bases; unmatched junction bases: 9. Germline lookup yields CDR1 SGHKS and CDR2 YYEKEE (reference sequence). CDR3 length equals 17 residues. The DNA of the CDR3 is TGTGCCAGCAGCTTGGTCGCCACTAGCGGGAGTGCGAATGAGCAGTTCTTC. Amino acids: CASSLVATSGSANEQFF.

The table lists this clonotype with a few counts. This chain uses TRBV4-3 with TRBJ2-1, with TRBD2 matching over 11 bases. Germline CDR1 LGHNA, CDR2 YSLEER. The CDR3 has 17 residues. The trim removed 1 base at V and 0 bases at J, leaving 2 bases unmatched. The CDR3 bases are TGCGCCAGCAGCCAAGTACTAGCGGGAGTCTCCTACAATGAGCAGTTCTTC. Translating it yields CASSQVLAGVSYNEQFF.

As for this clonotype: Just one base apart from a much larger clone, this may be a read error. V gene TRBV7-9 combines with J gene TRBJ1-1, with unresolved D. The CDR3 runs 11 residues. V gave up 5 bases and J gave up 1 base, with 2 bases separating them. The germline V gene encodes CDR1 SEHNR and CDR2 FQNEAQ (reference sequence). CDR3 bases: TGTGCCAGCAGCCAGAACACTGAAGCTTTCTTT. This gives the protein CASSQNTEAFF.

V is TRBV6-2 or TRBV6-3 and J is TRBJ1-1, with D hard to call. The CDR3 totals 12 residues. Germline V lookup: CDR1 MNHEY, CDR2 SVGEGT. V shed 7 bases and J shed 4 bases, with 10 bases lying between them. CDR3 coding DNA: TGTGCCAGCAACACCCGGGGCACTGAAGCTTTCTTT. It is translated as CASNTRGTEAFF.

This chain uses TRBV4-1 with TRBJ1-2, with TRBD1 identical over 10 bases. Germline V CDR1 and CDR2: MGHRA, YSYEKL. The trim removed 2 bases at V and 6 bases at J, leaving 6 bases unmatched. This CDR3 spans 15 amino acids. The CDR3 here is CASSQIGTGVHGYTF. CDR3 coding DNA: TGCGCCAGCAGCCAAATCGGGACAGGGGTTCATGGCTACACCTTC.

This clonotype has just a few counts. The chain combines TRBV10-3 with TRBJ2-3, with 11 nucleotides matching TRBD1. Germline-derived CDR1 and CDR2 are ENHRY and SYGVKD. The CDR3 extends over 16 amino acids. The V and J ends lost 10 bases and 1 base, in that order; junction bases with no gene match: 10. The CDR3 DNA follows: TGTGCCACCGGCCTCCCGGGACAGGGGGGCACAGATACGCAGTATTTT. Translation gives CATGLPGQGGTDTQYF.

This clonotype was counted a single time. Since a much larger clone is just one base distant, this may be a read error. This sequence joins TRBV3-1 and TRBJ2-4; unclear D gene. The CDR3 covers 11 residues. Per the germline V gene, CDR1 is LGHDT and CDR2 is YNNKEL (reference sequence). V lost 5 bases to trimming and J lost 7 bases, with 6 bases between them. In DNA form, the CDR3 reads TGTGCCAGCAGCGCTATGAACATTCAGTACTTC. As protein: CASSAMNIQYF.

The V gene is TRBV20-1, the J gene TRBJ2-5; D might be TRBD1 (6 bases). The ends were cut back, 1 base at V and 1 base at J, with 10 bases in the middle. This CDR3 contains 14 residues. Germline CDR1 reads DFQATT; CDR2 reads SNEGSKA (reference sequence). This CDR3 is CSARVDRTQETQYF. CDR3 coding DNA: TGCAGTGCTAGAGTCGACAGGACCCAAGAGACCCAGTACTTC.

This clonotype was seen ten or more times. This chain joins TRBV3-1 and TRBJ1-4; D not resolved. The CDR3 extends over 17 amino acids. V lost 4 bases, J lost 2 bases, and 17 bases lay in between. Germline V gene lookup returns CDR1 LGHDT and CDR2 YNNKEL (reference sequence). CDR3 sequence reads: CASSPRGGRTTNEKLFF. CDR3 DNA sequence: TGTGCCAGCAGCCCCCGGGGAGGGCGAACGACTAATGAAAAACTGTTTTTT. The full variable domain, in which reference TRBV3-1 and TRBJ1-4 provide the parts outside the CDR3, is DTAVSQTPKYLVTQMGNDKSIKCEQNLGHDTMYWYKQDSKKFLKIMFSYNNKELIINETVPNRFSPKSPDKAHLNLHINSLELGDSAVYFCASSPRGGRTTNEKLFFGSGTQLSVL.

Only a few counts were recorded for this clonotype. The rearrangement joins TRBV10-3 to TRBJ1-6; D remains unclear. Trimming removed 0 bases from V and 9 bases from J, with 3 bases in between. The CDR3 totals 12 residues. Looked up from germline, CDR1 is ENHRY and CDR2 is SYGVKD. The CDR3 protein is CAISESGSPLHF. Here the CDR3 DNA reads TGTGCCATCAGTGAGTCGGGTTCACCCCTCCACTTT.